The 28 T cell receptor beta chains presented below share a single source sample, sequenced in a study of blood T cell repertoires in COVID-19. The table came from immunoSEQ multiplex PCR; TCRdb's copy has only in-frame clones and leaves some out. The data show some 38,000 clones, approximately 86% seen once. The specimen was peripheral blood. The receptor source for this set is a middle-aged man with active COVID-19.

The chain is built from TRBV5-1 and TRBJ2-5; tentative D call: TRBD2 (5 bases). The germline gives CDR1 SGHRS, CDR2 YFSETQ. V was cut by 0 bases and J by 2 bases, with 11 bases left in between. There are 15 residues in the CDR3. The CDR3: CASSLERPGQETQYF. In DNA, the CDR3 is TGCGCCAGCAGCTTGGAAAGGCCGGGGCAAGAGACCCAGTACTTC.

This rearrangement joins TRBV12-3 or TRBV12-4 to TRBJ1-6; D is perhaps TRBD1 (5 bases). Trimming removed 5 bases at V and 7 bases at J, with 9 bases between. The CDR3 contains 13 residues. CDR3 protein: CASSNNRNSPLHF. Written as DNA, the CDR3 is TGTGCCAGCAGTAATAACAGGAATTCACCCCTCCACTTT.

The gene calls are TRBV6-5 and TRBJ2-2, with D possibly matching TRBD1 (6 bases). The CDR3 is 15 amino acids. Germline lookup yields CDR1 MNHEY and CDR2 SVGAGI. The V and J ends lost 7 bases and 6 bases respectively, with 18 bases between them. CDR3 nucleotide sequence: TGTGCCAGCACCCAACTCAGGGGCGGTGCCGGGGAGCTGTTTTTT. Translation: CASTQLRGGAGELFF.

This chain joins TRBV24-1 and TRBJ2-2; TRBD1 aligns across 10 bases. V gave up 4 bases and J gave up 4 bases; unmatched junction bases: 5. CDR3 length: 16 amino acids. Per the germline V gene, CDR1 is KGHDR and CDR2 is SFDVKD. This CDR3 reads CATSDGTGASTGELFF. CDR3 DNA sequence: TGTGCCACCAGTGACGGGACAGGGGCTTCCACCGGGGAGCTGTTTTTT.

The chain has TRBV11-2 and TRBJ2-3; D gene ambiguous. CDR3 length: 12 amino acids. The germline V gene has CDR1 SGHAT and CDR2 FQNNGV. Trimming shortened V by 5 bases and J by 1 base, and 4 bases separated the two germline ends. The CDR3 loop is CASSPGTDTQYF. The CDR3 nucleotides are TGTGCCAGCAGCCCGGGCACAGATACGCAGTATTTT.

The J gene is TRBJ1-5, the V gene TRBV4-3; TRBD1 agrees at 8 bases. Trimming removed 4 bases from V and 0 bases from J; junction bases left unmatched: 14. The CDR3 runs to 19 residues. Germline assignment: CDR1 LGHNA and CDR2 YSLEER. The CDR3 sequence is CASSPQRTGNKDSNQPQHF. The DNA of the CDR3 is TGCGCCAGCAGCCCCCAACGGACAGGGAACAAGGATAGCAATCAGCCCCAGCATTTT.

CDR3 coding DNA: TGTGCCAGCAGCGGCGGGACGGAATCTGAAGCTTTCTTT. It yields the protein CASSGGTESEAFF. The chain recombines TRBV5-4 with TRBJ1-1, with D possibly TRBD1 on 5 matching bases. V was cut by 4 bases and J by 6 bases, with 13 bases left in between. The CDR3 sequence is 13 residues long. The V gene's germline CDR1 is SGHNT and CDR2 YYREEE (reference sequence).

In nucleotides, the CDR3 is TGTGCCAGCAGCTTGTTGAGAGCACCAAAAAACATTCAGTACTTC. Protein sequence: CASSLLRAPKNIQYF. This rearrangement joins TRBV5-4 to TRBJ2-4; D unclear. V was shortened by 1 base and J by 4 bases, with 12 bases between the two germline ends. Germline assignment: CDR1 SGHNT and CDR2 YYREEE (reference sequence). The CDR3 is 15 residues long.

The chain employs TRBV6-5 and TRBJ1-5; D is ambiguous. V dropped 10 bases and J dropped 6 bases, with 22 bases sitting between them. Germline CDR1 is MNHEY and CDR2 is SVGAGI. This CDR3 has 15 amino acids. CDR3 sequence reads: CATVTRSWFIQPQHF. CDR3 nucleotide sequence: TGTGCCACCGTGACACGATCCTGGTTTATTCAGCCCCAGCATTTT.

A few counts support this clone. This sample includes further DNA sequences coding for the same CDR3. This chain joins TRBV5-1 and TRBJ1-1; 7 positions match TRBD1. Germline CDR1 is SGHRS and CDR2 is YFSETQ. Trimming cost V 2 bases and J 1 base; bases outside gene matches: 2. This CDR3 is 14 amino acids long. The CDR3 spells CASSLQGQNTEAFF. In DNA, the CDR3 is TGCGCCAGCAGCTTACAGGGGCAGAACACTGAAGCTTTCTTT.

There are a few counts of this clone. V usage is TRBV5-1 and J usage is TRBJ2-1; 13 positions match TRBD2. The CDR3 sequence is 18 residues long. V gave up 0 bases and J gave up 3 bases; unmatched junction bases: 6. Germline V CDR1 and CDR2: SGHRS, YFSETQ. The CDR3 region is CASSLGLAGGRVYNEQFF. DNA for the CDR3: TGCGCCAGCAGCTTGGGACTAGCGGGGGGCCGGGTCTACAATGAGCAGTTCTTC.

The chain is built from TRBV29-1 and TRBJ2-5; possibly TRBD1 for D (6 bases). The CDR3 is made up of 14 amino acids. Germline CDR1 SQVTM, CDR2 ANQGSEA. The V gene lost 2 bases and the J gene lost 9 bases, with 19 bases spanning the gap. This CDR3 reads CSVEWGPSPRAQYF. CDR3 DNA sequence: TGCAGCGTTGAATGGGGGCCCTCCCCCCGAGCCCAGTACTTC.

This chain connects TRBV11-3 to TRBJ2-1; 10 bases map to TRBD1. The length of the CDR3 is 15 residues. V trimming: 2 bases; J trimming: 10 bases; junction bases outside the gene matches: 8. Germline assignment: CDR1 SGHNT and CDR2 YENEEA. The CDR3 DNA reads as TGTGCCAGCAGCTTAACTGGGACAGGGGTGGGGGAGCAGTTCTTC. This encodes CASSLTGTGVGEQFF.

V usage is TRBV7-9 and J usage is TRBJ1-1, with TRBD1 matching over 9 bases. The CDR3 is made up of 14 amino acids. With 5 bases clipped from V and 3 bases from J, the junction kept 4 bases outside the gene matches. Germline V gives CDR1 SEHNR, CDR2 FQNEAQ (reference sequence). CDR3 protein: CASSARQGDTEAFF. The CDR3 bases are TGTGCCAGCAGCGCCAGACAGGGGGACACTGAAGCTTTCTTT.

The rearrangement links TRBV6-5 to TRBJ2-7; 9 bases map to TRBD1. Trimming at V came to 6 bases and at J to 0 bases, leaving 6 bases not matched to a gene. The CDR3 totals 15 residues. From germline, CDR1 is MNHEY and CDR2 SVGAGI. The CDR3 loop is CASRGQGSSSYEQYF. The CDR3 nucleotides are TGTGCCAGCAGGGGACAGGGATCGAGCTCCTACGAGCAGTACTTC.

V gene TRBV5-1 combines with J gene TRBJ1-5, with D hard to call. Trimming pared 0 bases from V and 1 base from J, leaving 11 bases between. Germline V gene sequence: CDR1 SGHRS, CDR2 YFSETQ. The CDR3 totals 16 residues. For the CDR3, the DNA is TGCGCCAGCAGCTTGGGCACTTCGGGAAGCAATCAGCCCCAGCATTTT. Encoded protein: CASSLGTSGSNQPQHF.

V and J are TRBV10-2 and TRBJ1-6; D is unclear. CDR1 and CDR2 (germline): WSHSY, SAAADI. This CDR3 is built from 12 residues. V was shortened by 8 bases and J by 11 bases, with 13 bases between the two germline ends. CDR3 amino acids: CASSESLPPLHF. DNA for the CDR3: TGCGCCAGCTCAGAATCTCTCCCACCCCTCCACTTT.

The J gene is TRBJ2-7, the V gene TRBV28; 8 nucleotides align to TRBD1. Germline values: CDR1 MDHEN, CDR2 SYDVKM. The V and J ends lost 7 bases and 4 bases, in that order; junction bases with no gene match: 9. This CDR3 region has 14 residues. CDR3 in amino acids: CASIRTGFWYEQYF. CDR3 nucleotides: TGTGCCAGCATCAGGACAGGGTTTTGGTACGAGCAGTACTTC.

This clone was detected only once. The genes are TRBV10-3 and TRBJ1-6; 8 nucleotides agree with TRBD1. Trimming removed 6 bases from V and 7 bases from J; junction bases left unmatched: 11. Germline V gene sequence: CDR1 ENHRY, CDR2 SYGVKD. The CDR3 is made up of 16 amino acids. Here the CDR3 DNA reads TGTGCCATCAGAGCCGGGACAGGATTTCCCAATTCACCCCTCCACTTT. This gives the protein CAIRAGTGFPNSPLHF.

The V call is TRBV29-1, the J call TRBJ2-5; unclear D gene. V lost 3 bases, J lost 4 bases, and 9 bases lay in between. This CDR3 comprises 12 residues. CDR1 is SQVTM and CDR2 is ANQGSEA in the germline V gene. CDR3 DNA: TGCAGCGTTGATGAACAGATAGAGACCCAGTACTTC. This codes for CSVDEQIETQYF.

The chain is built from TRBV27 and TRBJ1-5; D is perhaps TRBD1 (5 bases). V dropped 5 bases and J dropped 3 bases, with 8 bases sitting between them. Germline values: CDR1 MNHEY, CDR2 SMNVEV (reference sequence). The CDR3 extends over 13 amino acids. The CDR3 region is CASSVTDNQPQHF. As DNA, the CDR3 is TGTGCCAGCAGTGTGACAGACAATCAGCCCCAGCATTTT.

The chain has TRBV7-2 and TRBJ2-2; 11 bases align to TRBD2. The CDR3 is made up of 15 amino acids. Per the germline V gene, CDR1 is SGHTA and CDR2 is FQGNSA. Unmatched junction bases numbered 4, after V lost 5 bases and J lost 5 bases. The CDR3 sequence is CASSRGLAVTGELFF. CDR3 DNA: TGTGCCAGCAGCCGGGGACTAGCGGTTACCGGGGAGCTGTTTTTT.

The chain is built from TRBV11-2 and TRBJ2-5; maybe TRBD2 (5 bases). V shed 4 bases and J shed 5 bases, with 17 bases lying between them. The CDR3 totals 15 residues. Germline lookup yields CDR1 SGHAT and CDR2 FQNNGV. CDR3 DNA: TGTGCCAGCAGCTCGCGCAAGAGGGTCTCGGAGACCCAGTACTTC. Its translation: CASSSRKRVSETQYF.

The chain recombines TRBV5-1 with TRBJ1-4; D not resolved. The CDR3 runs to 14 residues. The V end lost 0 bases, the J end lost 1 base, and 4 bases lay between the germline ends. Germline V CDR1 and CDR2: SGHRS, YFSETQ. CDR3 bases: TGCGCCAGCAGCTTGGGAGTAACTAATGAAAAACTGTTTTTT. It yields the protein CASSLGVTNEKLFF.

This clone is a singleton in its sample. The chain joins TRBV19 to TRBJ1-6; D might be TRBD1 (5 bases). The CDR3 contains 13 residues. Trimming removed 4 bases from V and 9 bases from J, with 10 bases in between. From germline, CDR1 is LNHDA and CDR2 SQIVND (reference sequence). The CDR3 reads CASSTGPASPLHF. CDR3 coding DNA: TGTGCCAGTAGTACAGGGCCGGCTTCACCCCTCCACTTT. The complete variable domain, with remaining parts taken from reference TRBV19 and TRBJ1-6, reads DGGITQSPKYLFRKEGQNVTLSCEQNLNHDAMYWYRQDPGQGLRLIYYSQIVNDFQKGDIAEGYSVSREKKESFPLTVTSAQKNPTAFYLCASSTGPASPLHFGNGTRLTVT.

V usage is TRBV7-2 and J usage is TRBJ1-5; D perhaps matches TRBD1 (6 bases). Per the germline V gene, CDR1 is SGHTA and CDR2 is FQGNSA. V was clipped by 5 bases and J by 7 bases, with 12 bases between them. The CDR3 is 13 residues long. CDR3 in amino acids: CASSTRGVQPQHF. Written as DNA, the CDR3 is TGTGCCAGCAGCACCAGGGGCGTGCAGCCCCAGCATTTT.

This clone came up once. The rearrangement joins TRBV5-5 to TRBJ1-1; D gene unclear. Trimming removed 2 bases from V and 2 bases from J, with 10 bases in between. Germline V gives CDR1 SGHKS, CDR2 YYEKEE (reference sequence). The CDR3 loop spans 14 amino acids. The CDR3 sequence: CASSLYGINTEAFF. The DNA of the CDR3 is TGTGCCAGCAGCTTATACGGGATTAACACTGAAGCTTTCTTT. Together with reference TRBV5-5 and TRBJ1-1, the CDR3 gives the full variable domain: DAGVTQSPTHLIKTRGQQVTLRCSPISGHKSVSWYQQVLGQGPQFIFQYYEKEERGRGNFPDRFSARQFPNYSSELNVNALLLGDSALYLCASSLYGINTEAFFGQGTRLTVV.

The CDR3 coding sequence is TGCGCCAGCAGTGAGGGGGCCCCCCAAGAGACCCAGTACTTC. Residues: CASSEGAPQETQYF. The V and J genes are TRBV10-1 and TRBJ2-5; the D gene is possibly TRBD1 (5 bases). CDR1 is WNHNN, CDR2 SYGVQD, per germline (reference sequence). The CDR3 is 14 amino acids. Trimming removed 2 bases from V and 1 base from J, with 8 bases in between.